A selection of T cell receptor beta chains follows, all from one sample in a study of T cell changes during pregnancy in multiple sclerosis. Only in-frame clones appear in the TCRdb table, and some are missing; sequencing was by immunoSEQ multiplex PCR. Of more than 80,000 clones in the sample, 92% were seen once. The material sequenced was peripheral blood, taken in the first trimester of pregnancy. Receptors originate from a female donor with multiple sclerosis, enrolled in a pregnancy study. The CDR3 runs from the conserved cysteine through the conserved F or W. A D gene is named only where the DNA matches it firmly. Only part of the rows carry a size: once, few, many, or a class if the clone is expanded.

D gene	V gene	clone size	J gene	CDR3 DNA	CDR3 protein
TRBD2	TRBV30	NA	TRBJ2-1	TGTGCCTCCTCCCCGGGACTAGCTAATGAGCAGTTCTTC	CASSPGLANEQFF
NA	TRBV28	once	TRBJ1-2	TGTGCCAGCAGTTCCACCATGGGGGCCCTTAACTATGGCTACACCTTC	CASSSTMGALNYGYTF
NA	TRBV11-2	NA	TRBJ2-5	TGTGCCAGCAGCTTAGATTGGCCGGAGACCCAGTACTTC	CASSLDWPETQYF
NA	TRBV6-1	NA	TRBJ1-2	TGTGCCAGCCATAGCGGGGGGGGGTATGGCTACACCTTC	CASHSGGGYGYTF
TRBD1	TRBV27	NA	TRBJ2-7	TGTGCCAGCAGTTTATCGTCTCCGGGACAGGGGCCCTACGAGCAGTACTTC	CASSLSSPGQGPYEQYF
TRBD2	TRBV5-1	NA	TRBJ2-1	TGCGCCAGCAGCTTAACGGCTAGCGGCTACAATGAGCAGTTCTTC	CASSLTASGYNEQFF
NA	TRBV5-1	NA	TRBJ2-7	TGCGCCAGCAGCTTGGGACAGAACTACGAGCAGTACTTC	CASSLGQNYEQYF
TRBD1	TRBV27	NA	TRBJ2-7	TGTGCCAGCAGCTACGGACAGGACTACGAGCAGTACTTC	CASSYGQDYEQYF
TRBD1	TRBV19	once	TRBJ2-7	TGTGCCAGTAGTACCCCCGGACAGGACAACTCCTACGAGCAGTACTTC	CASSTPGQDNSYEQYF
TRBD1	TRBV4-1	NA	TRBJ1-5	TGCGCCAGCAGCCAAGCTTTAACAGGGGGCGGTCAGCCCCAGCATTTT	CASSQALTGGGQPQHF
TRBD2	TRBV2	few	TRBJ2-7	TGTGCCAGCAGTTTGGAAGGGCTAGCGGGACACGAGCAGTACTTC	CASSLEGLAGHEQYF
TRBD2	TRBV6-1	NA	TRBJ2-1	TGTGCCAGCAGTGAGGCTAGCGGGAGGGGCAATGAGCAGTTCTTC	CASSEASGRGNEQFF
NA	TRBV2	once	TRBJ1-5	TGTGCCAGCAGTGAAGAGGGGCCACTGCCCCAGCATTTT	CASSEEGPLPQHF
NA	TRBV19	NA	TRBJ1-1	TGTGCCAGTAGTATTGGTGAGACTGAAGCTTTCTTT	CASSIGETEAFF
TRBD1	TRBV27	NA	TRBJ1-2	TGTGCCAGCAGTCCCGACAGGGTTTTTGCTTGGGGCTACACCTTC	CASSPDRVFAWGYTF
TRBD1	TRBV11-2	NA	TRBJ1-1	TGTGCCAGCAGCTTAGCCTCTGGGACAGGGACCTCTGAAGCTTTCTTT	CASSLASGTGTSEAFF
TRBD1	TRBV18	NA	TRBJ2-1	TGTGCCAGCTCACCCCGGGGACAGAGGAGGTACAATGAGCAGTTCTTC	CASSPRGQRRYNEQFF
NA	TRBV7-2	NA	TRBJ2-3	TGTGCCAGCAGCCCACAGGGTTCAACAGATACGCAGTATTTT	CASSPQGSTDTQYF
NA	TRBV4-3	once	TRBJ2-1	TGCGCCAGCAGCCAACACCGGTACAATGAGCAGTTCTTC	CASSQHRYNEQFF
TRBD2	TRBV11-2	NA	TRBJ2-1	TGTGCCAGCAGCCCTAGCGGGCAGTACAATGAGCAGTTCTTC	CASSPSGQYNEQFF
TRBD1	TRBV19	NA	TRBJ2-6	TGTGCCAGTAGTATCCGCCCGGGACAGGGGGCGGCTTCTGGGGCCAACGTCCTGACTTTC	CASSIRPGQGAASGANVLTF
TRBD2	TRBV5-4	NA	TRBJ2-2	TGTGCCAGCAGCTTGGTGAGCGGGAGGGCCGCCGGGGAGCTGTTTTTT	CASSLVSGRAAGELFF
NA	TRBV6-6	NA	TRBJ1-5	TGTGCCAAACAGGGTCGCGAGGGCAATCAGCCCCAGCATTTT	CAKQGREGNQPQHF
NA	TRBV19	NA	TRBJ1-1	TGTGCCAGTAGTTATTCCCCCGACAGTCACACTGAAGCTTTCTTT	CASSYSPDSHTEAFF
NA	TRBV10-2	NA	TRBJ2-3	TGCGCCAGCGGCAGGGATTTTTTAAATACGCAGTATTTT	CASGRDFLNTQYF
TRBD2	TRBV11-2	NA	TRBJ2-1	TGTGCCAGCAGTCATAAGACTAGCGGGAAGCCATACAATGAGCAGTTCTTC	CASSHKTSGKPYNEQFF
NA	TRBV6-1	NA	TRBJ2-7	TGTGCCAGCAGCGAAGGATTGACAGCCTACGAGCAGTACTTC	CASSEGLTAYEQYF
TRBD1	TRBV5-6	NA	TRBJ1-3	TGTGCCAGCAGCCACAGGACAGGGGTCGGAAACACCATATATTTT	CASSHRTGVGNTIYF
TRBD2	TRBV6-1	NA	TRBJ2-7	TGTGCCAGCAAGACTAGCTTGGAGCAGTACTTC	CASKTSLEQYF
NA	TRBV11-2	NA	TRBJ1-1	TGTGCCAGCAGCTCATCTGCCTCTATCCCAGCTTTCTTT	CASSSSASIPAFF
TRBD2	TRBV6-1	NA	TRBJ2-1	TGTGCCAGCAGTGACCTTAGCGGGAGGCCCTACAATGAGCAGTTCTTC	CASSDLSGRPYNEQFF
TRBD1	TRBV5-1	NA	TRBJ2-7	TGCGCCAGCAGCTTCACCGGGACAGGGAACGACGAGCAGTACTTC	CASSFTGTGNDEQYF
NA	TRBV6-1	NA	TRBJ1-1	TGTGCCAGCAGTGCCCGTTGGGCCGCACGTAGAGCTTTCTTT	CASSARWAARRAFF
TRBD2	TRBV27	NA	TRBJ2-7	TGTGCCAGCAGTTTATCGTCTAGCGGGAGAACCTCCAAGTCGCAGTACTTC	CASSLSSSGRTSKSQYF
NA	TRBV2	NA	TRBJ2-7	TGTGCCAGCAGTGAAGCGCAGACAAAGCACGAGCAGTACTTC	CASSEAQTKHEQYF
NA	TRBV28	NA	TRBJ2-7	TGTGCCAGCAGTCCCCCCCGCTACGAGCAGTACTTC	CASSPPRYEQYF
TRBD1	TRBV6-5	NA	TRBJ2-7	TGTGCCAGCAGTTACTCTGGGGACAGCAGCTACGAGCAGTACTTC	CASSYSGDSSYEQYF
NA	TRBV4-3	NA	TRBJ2-7	TGCGCCAGCAGCCAAGACTTAGCCTCATACGAGCAGTACTTC	CASSQDLASYEQYF
NA	TRBV30	NA	TRBJ2-1	TGTGCCTGGAGTCGGGAGCATGGCCCCTACAATGAGCAGTTCTTC	CAWSREHGPYNEQFF
NA	TRBV5-1	NA	TRBJ1-4	TGCGCCAGCAGTTCAGGCGGGTCGGATAATGAAAAACTGTTTTTT	CASSSGGSDNEKLFF
TRBD2	TRBV9	NA	TRBJ2-3	TGTGCCAGCAGTACCGCTAGCGGGAGACGCACAGATACGCAGTATTTT	CASSTASGRRTDTQYF
NA	TRBV5-1	NA	TRBJ1-2	TGCGCCAGCAGCTTGGCTGAGACAGGCGAGGGGTATGGCTACACCTTC	CASSLAETGEGYGYTF
TRBD1	TRBV9	NA	TRBJ1-3	TGTGCCAGCAGCGTTTCGACAGGGGGCGTAGAGGATGGAAACACCATATATTTT	CASSVSTGGVEDGNTIYF
TRBD2	TRBV28	NA	TRBJ2-7	TGTGCCAGCAGCCACGGGAGGCTCTACGAGCAGTACTTC	CASSHGRLYEQYF
NA	TRBV2	NA	TRBJ2-4	TGTGCCAGCAGGGGGTATCAGGGAGCCAAAAACATTCAGTACTTC	CASRGYQGAKNIQYF
TRBD2	TRBV19	NA	TRBJ2-7	TGTGCCAGTAGTACCCGTGGTAGCGGGGGCTACGAGCAGTACTTC	CASSTRGSGGYEQYF
TRBD2	TRBV19	NA	TRBJ2-7	TGTGCCAGTAGTATCGCTAGCGGGAGGGTGTACGAGCAGTACTTC	CASSIASGRVYEQYF
NA	TRBV4-3	NA	TRBJ2-7	TGCGCCAGCAGCCAACGAACAGGGAGTCTCTACGAGCAGTACTTC	CASSQRTGSLYEQYF
NA	TRBV27	NA	TRBJ1-2	TGTGCCAGCAGTTTACGGTCAGGGGCCTATGGCTACACCTTC	CASSLRSGAYGYTF
NA	TRBV5-5	NA	TRBJ2-7	TGTGCCAGCAGCTTGGCCCTAGCAGCCTACGAGCAGTACTTC	CASSLALAAYEQYF